The 8 T cell receptor beta chains listed next were all sequenced from one sample in a study of CD8+ T cells in alopecia areata. RNA was extracted and reverse transcribed into cDNA as the sequencing template. The method was immunoSEQ multiplex PCR; TCRdb's version includes in-frame clones alone and lacks a portion of them. The table lists more than 150,000 clones, 50% to 75% of them singletons, with 14% to 15% in the top ten. The sequencing used CD4+ T cells sorted from blood, collected at week 0. The receptors here all came from a human donor with alopecia areata.

This chain connects TRBV11-2 to TRBJ1-2, with no clear D. Germline V gives CDR1 SGHAT, CDR2 FQNNGV. The CDR3 sequence is 11 residues long. V was trimmed by 3 bases and J by 6 bases, leaving 5 bases between them. CDR3 protein: CASSFNDGYTF. CDR3 nucleotide sequence: TGTGCCAGCAGCTTCAATGATGGCTACACCTTC.

This clone has a handful of counts. The J gene is TRBJ2-4, the V gene TRBV30, with D unresolved. The CDR3 loop spans 15 amino acids. V lost 2 bases and J 0 bases, leaving 11 bases between the germline ends. Germline CDR1 GTSNPN, CDR2 SVGIG (reference sequence). In DNA, the CDR3 is TGTGCCTGGAGTCTGCCCCTGATAGCCAAAAACATTCAGTACTTC. Its translation is CAWSLPLIAKNIQYF. The full variable domain, in which reference TRBV30 and TRBJ2-4 provide the parts outside the CDR3, is SQTIHQWPATLVQPVGSPLSLECTVEGTSNPNLYWYRQAAGRGLQLLFYSVGIGQISSEVPQNLSASRPQDRQFILSSKKLLLSDSGFYLCAWSLPLIAKNIQYFGAGTRLSVL.

CDR3 sequence reads: CAWSLGGNNEKLFF. In DNA, the CDR3 is TGTGCCTGGAGCCTCGGGGGCAATAATGAAAAACTGTTTTTT. The chain combines TRBV30 with TRBJ1-4, with D possibly TRBD1 on 6 matching bases. This CDR3 comprises 14 residues. Germline V CDR1 and CDR2: GTSNPN, SVGIG (reference sequence). V was pared by 3 bases and J by 4 bases, with 12 bases between.

The rearrangement uses TRBV11-2 and TRBJ1-1; TRBD1 agrees at 8 bases. After removal of 3 bases from V and 10 bases from J, the junction contained 10 bases not matched to a gene. From germline, CDR1 is SGHAT and CDR2 FQNNGV. This CDR3 spans 14 amino acids. The CDR3 nucleotides read TGTGCCAGCAGCTTCTCGGGACAGGTGGTTAGAGCTTTCTTT. Its translation is CASSFSGQVVRAFF.

This clone was counted between two and nine times. The rearrangement uses TRBV19 and TRBJ1-1, with D tentatively TRBD1 (6 bases). Per germline, CDR1 LNHDA and CDR2 SQIVND (reference sequence). With 7 bases removed from V and 0 bases from J, the gap between germline ends came to 15 bases. The CDR3 length is 15 residues. The CDR3 region has the DNA TGTGCCAGTACCGACTTAGGGGGATTGAACACTGAAGCTTTCTTT. Translated: CASTDLGGLNTEAFF.

The table lists this clone with a few counts. The rearrangement uses TRBV2 and TRBJ1-5; possible D gene TRBD1, 6 bases. Trimming shortened V by 6 bases and J by 6 bases, and 12 bases separated the two germline ends. Germline CDR1 SNHLY, CDR2 FYNNEI. This CDR3 is 13 amino acids long. The CDR3 region has the DNA TGTGCCAGCAGATCGGACAGCCGTCAGCCCCAGCATTTT. Amino acid sequence: CASRSDSRQPQHF.

Only a few counts were recorded for this clone. The gene calls are TRBV9 and TRBJ1-1; D uncertain. This CDR3 comprises 14 residues. Germline V gives CDR1 SGDLS, CDR2 YYNGEE. The ends were cut back, 1 base at V and 1 base at J, with 8 bases in the middle. CDR3 nucleotide sequence: TGTGCCAGCAGCGTAATCTACGGGAACACTGAAGCTTTCTTT. This gives the protein CASSVIYGNTEAFF.

V usage is TRBV9 and J usage is TRBJ2-7, with 7 bases identical to TRBD1. CDR3 length: 15 amino acids. Germline V gene sequence: CDR1 SGDLS, CDR2 YYNGEE. Trimming removed 0 bases from V and 2 bases from J; junction bases left unmatched: 5. The CDR3 loop is CASSVAPDRPYEQYF. DNA for the CDR3: TGTGCCAGCAGCGTAGCCCCGGACAGGCCCTACGAGCAGTACTTC.